This passage covers 5 T cell receptor beta chains from one sample sequenced in a study of T-cell memory formation after mild COVID-19. TCRdb independently ran MiXCR on the 5' RACE reads; one entry per CDR3 protein. Among around 110,000 distinct CDR3 sequences, about an eighth were seen once, and the ten largest hold 39%. Material: PBMCs or a T cell subset sorted from them (not recorded which). These receptor sequences come from a man in his late teens or twenties who had mild COVID-19 (a few samples of this study predate the infection). Cell type and time point are not known.

This clonotype appeared a few times. This chain links TRBV20-1 with TRBJ2-7; no firm D call. Trimming took off 6 bases at V and 3 bases at J, with 21 bases between the two ends. The CDR3 consists of 15 residues. Germline V gene sequence: CDR1 DFQATT, CDR2 SNEGSKA (reference sequence). In DNA, the CDR3 is TGCAGTGCCCTACTGATCTCTCAAACTAACTACGAGCAGTACGTC. Residues: CSALLISQTNYEQYV.

This clonotype was observed at least ten times. V and J are TRBV5-1 and TRBJ2-1, with a tentative D call TRBD2 (6 bases). The V gene lost 3 bases and the J gene lost 6 bases, with 13 bases spanning the gap. Germline V gene lookup returns CDR1 SGHRS and CDR2 YFSETQ. This CDR3 contains 14 residues. The CDR3 DNA sequence: TGCGCCAGCAGCTCTACGGGGGACGGCAATGAGCAGTTCTTC. Its translation: CASSSTGDGNEQFF. Together with reference TRBV5-1 and TRBJ2-1, the CDR3 gives the full variable domain: KAGVTQTPRYLIKTRGQQVTLSCSPISGHRSVSWYQQTPGQGLQFLFEYFSETQRNKGNFPGRFSGRQFSNSRSEMNVSTLELGDSALYLCASSSTGDGNEQFFGPGTRLTVL.

This clonotype was counted a few times. The chain couples TRBV12-3 or TRBV12-4 to TRBJ2-5; no clear D. This CDR3 region has 13 residues. Trimming took off 6 bases at V and 1 base at J, with 9 bases between the two ends. The CDR3 region has the DNA TGTGCCAGCAGCCCGTTCGCCCAAGAGACCCAGTACTTC. It codes for CASSPFAQETQYF.

The chain carries TRBV4-1 and TRBJ2-1; 9 positions match TRBD1. Germline V CDR1 and CDR2: MGHRA, YSYEKL. J lost 4 bases, V lost 7 bases, and 8 bases had no gene match. This CDR3 is 15 amino acids long. CDR3 coding DNA: TGCGCCAGCAACCTAGGACAGGGGCTTTACAATGAGCAGTTCTTC. Translated, it gives CASNLGQGLYNEQFF.

This clonotype was picked up a small number of times. The rearrangement joins TRBV4-1 to TRBJ2-5; TRBD2 matches 8 bases. Germline CDR1 and CDR2: MGHRA and YSYEKL. After removal of 5 bases from V and 3 bases from J, the junction contained 2 bases not matched to a gene. The CDR3 loop spans 13 amino acids. CDR3 DNA: TGCGCCAGCAGCTGGCGGGGGGAAGAGACCCAGTACTTC. As protein: CASSWRGEETQYF.